This TCR beta chain is from a study of OX40 agonist ivuxolimab in advanced cancers. Study overall: Cancers in dose escalation were hepatocellular, melanoma, renal cell and head and neck. Three patients, one with hepatocellular carcinoma and two with cutaneous melanoma, achieved partial responses.

Regarding this clone: The antigen remains undetermined.

Sequencing was performed with immunoSEQ multiplex PCR; in TCRdb, only in-frame clones are kept and a portion is missing. Among tens of thousands of clones listed, 75% to 85% were seen once. Autoimmune disease history or systemic immunosuppression disqualified patients. Study-level findings and limits: The average count of expanded clones was higher among CD8+ T cells than among CD4+.

This sequence was found in an adult with an advanced solid tumor such as melanoma, head and neck, liver or kidney cancer. This material consisted of CD4+ or CD8+ T cells sorted from blood, taken in a trial of the OX40 agonist ivuxolimab.

CDR3 sequence reads: CASSLPSGRATNTQYF. DNA of the CDR3: TGTGCCAGCAGCCTCCCTAGCGGGAGGGCAACAAATACGCAGTATTTT. The chain recombines TRBV11-1 with TRBJ2-3; TRBD2 matches 12 bases. The CDR3 runs to 16 residues. Germline loops: CDR1 SGHAT, CDR2 FQDESV (reference sequence). J gave up 7 bases and V 5 bases, and 10 bases lay outside the gene matches.